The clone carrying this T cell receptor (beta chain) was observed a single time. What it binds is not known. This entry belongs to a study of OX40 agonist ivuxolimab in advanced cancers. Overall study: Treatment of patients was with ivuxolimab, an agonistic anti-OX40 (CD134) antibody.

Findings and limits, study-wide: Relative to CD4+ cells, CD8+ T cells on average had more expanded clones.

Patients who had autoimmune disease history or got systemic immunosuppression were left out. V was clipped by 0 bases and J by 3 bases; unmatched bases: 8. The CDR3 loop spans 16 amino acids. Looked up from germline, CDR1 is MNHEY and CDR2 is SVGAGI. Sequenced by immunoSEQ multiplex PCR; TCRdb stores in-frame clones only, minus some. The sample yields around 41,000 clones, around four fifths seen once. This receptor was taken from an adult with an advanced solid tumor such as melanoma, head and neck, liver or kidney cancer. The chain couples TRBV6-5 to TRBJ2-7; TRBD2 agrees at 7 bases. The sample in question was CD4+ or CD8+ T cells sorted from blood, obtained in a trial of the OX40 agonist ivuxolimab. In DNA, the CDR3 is TGTGCCAGCAGTTACTCGAGTGGGACTATCGGCTACGAGCAGTACTTC. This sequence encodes CASSYSSGTIGYEQYF.